The rows below give T cell receptor beta chains drawn from one sample of a study of T cells in Graves' hyperthyroidism and ophthalmopathy. One entry per CDR3 protein, called by TCRdb with MiXCR from the multiplex PCR reads. The sample includes 700,000 or so distinct CDR3 sequences, 16% of them seen just once. The sample comprised blood. These receptor sequences come from a man between 18 and 35 years old with Graves' hyperthyroidism. Each CDR3 is given with its conserved first and last residue. A D gene is named only where the DNA matches it firmly. Expanded clones get a size class; other rows say once, few or many, or leave the size out.

>-|TRBJ2-1|TRBV28|TRBD1
TGTGCCAGCAGTTTAAGGGCGACAGGGCCCCACAATGAGCAGTTCTTC
CASSLRATGPHNEQFF
>-|TRBJ2-7|TRBV5-1|TRBD2
TGCGCCAGCAGCTTGGGGGGGGGGACGGGTTCCTACGAGCAGTACTTC
CASSLGGGTGSYEQYF
>many|TRBJ2-7|TRBV11-1|TRBD2
TGTGCCAGCAGCTTAGAAGGGAGGGCTACCCACGAGCAGTACTTC
CASSLEGRATHEQYF
>few|TRBJ2-7|TRBV30|-
TGTGCCTGGAGTGGGGGGCCCCACGAGCAGTACTTC
CAWSGGPHEQYF
>-|TRBJ2-7|TRBV7-3|TRBD2
TGTGCCAGCAGCCCCCTCACGGGAGGGAACAACGAGCAGTACTTC
CASSPLTGGNNEQYF
>many|TRBJ1-1|TRBV11-3|-
TGTGCCAGCACCAGAATAAACACTGAAGCTTTCTTT
CASTRINTEAFF
>many|TRBJ2-4|TRBV28|-
TGTGCCAGCAGTTTATCAACCCGGGGTTGGTCTAAAAACATTCAGTACTTC
CASSLSTRGWSKNIQYF
>-|TRBJ2-7|TRBV5-6|-
TGTGCCAGCAGCCCCCTCTATGTCTCCGGGGAGCAGTACTTC
CASSPLYVSGEQYF
>many|TRBJ2-7|TRBV7-2|TRBD1
TGTGCCAGCAGCTCACGAAGAATAGGGACAGCCTACGAGCAGTACTTC
CASSSRRIGTAYEQYF
>few|TRBJ2-6|TRBV27|-
TGTGCCAGCAGTGAGTGGGGGGTCGGGGCCAACGTCCTGACTTTC
CASSEWGVGANVLTF
>-|TRBJ1-4|TRBV4-2|TRBD1
TGTGCCAGCAGCTCCCCCGGGACAGGGGATGAAAAACTGTTTTTT
CASSSPGTGDEKLFF
>-|TRBJ2-5|TRBV6-1|-
TGTGCCAGCACTCCTACCAGGGGGGGGGAGACCCAGTACTTC
CASTPTRGGETQYF
>-|TRBJ2-7|TRBV29-1|TRBD2
TGCAGCGCCCGGACTAGCGACCAACCCTACGAGCAGTACTTC
CSARTSDQPYEQYF
>many|TRBJ2-5|TRBV9|TRBD2
TGTGCCAGCAGCGTGGGGACTAGTTCGGAGACCCAGTACTTC
CASSVGTSSETQYF
>-|TRBJ2-2|TRBV6-2/TRBV6-3|TRBD2
TGTGCCAGCAGTAGGACTAGTCTCATCGGGGAGCTGTTTTTT
CASSRTSLIGELFF
>few|TRBJ2-2|TRBV28|-
TGTGCCAGCAGGCCTGACACCCACACCGGGGAGCTGTTTTTT
CASRPDTHTGELFF
>-|TRBJ2-5|TRBV28|-
TGTGCCAGCACCCTCGGCGGTACCCCTTCTCTGTACTTC
CASTLGGTPSLYF
>-|TRBJ1-1|TRBV29-1|-
TGCAGCGTTCGTGACGGGGTGAACACTGAAGCTTTCTTT
CSVRDGVNTEAFF
>-|TRBJ2-5|TRBV20-1|-
TGCAGTGCTAGAGCCCCCGGCCGGAGGGCCCGGGAGACCCAGTACTTC
CSARAPGRRARETQYF
>-|TRBJ1-1|TRBV20-1|TRBD1
TGCAGTGCTAGAGATGACGCAGGGGGCACGAACACTGAAGCTTTCTTT
CSARDDAGGTNTEAFF
>-|TRBJ1-5|TRBV19|-
TGTGCCACTCTGGGGGGGATCAATCAGCCCCAGCATTTT
CATLGGINQPQHF
>few|TRBJ1-2|TRBV2|-
TGTGCCAGCAGTGAGGGTCCCAGAACCTATGGCTACACCTTC
CASSEGPRTYGYTF
>many|TRBJ2-1|TRBV7-2|TRBD1
TGTGCCAGCAGCCCCAGACAGGGGGCATCCTACAATGAGCAGTTCTTC
CASSPRQGASYNEQFF
>few|TRBJ1-2|TRBV3-1|TRBD1
TGTGCCAGCAGCCGGACAGGGGGCGCCGTCTATGGCTACACCTTC
CASSRTGGAVYGYTF
>-|TRBJ2-7|TRBV4-3|-
TGCGCCAGCAGCCTGGGAGCCTTCCGGCCCTACGAGCAGTACTTC
CASSLGAFRPYEQYF
>many|TRBJ2-1|TRBV28|TRBD2
TGTGCCAGCAGTTTATCTTTTCCCCCTGATCCTAGCGGGAGCTCCTACAATGAGCAGTTCTTC
CASSLSFPPDPSGSSYNEQFF
>many|TRBJ2-3|TRBV7-3|-
TGTGCCAGCAGCATTAGGATGGCAGATACGCAGTATTTT
CASSIRMADTQYF
>-|TRBJ2-1|TRBV5-4|-
TGTGCCAGCAGCCCCGGAGGGGTTCTCGGCAATGAGCAGTTCTTC
CASSPGGVLGNEQFF
>-|TRBJ2-1|TRBV4-1|-
TGCGCCAGCAGCCAAGAGGAGTACAATGAGCAGTTCTTC
CASSQEEYNEQFF
>few|TRBJ2-7|TRBV3-1|-
TGTGCCAGCAGCCAAGATGCAAGTCTCCACGAGCAGTACTTC
CASSQDASLHEQYF
>few|TRBJ2-5|TRBV29-1|TRBD2
TGCAGCGTTGTCCTAGCGGGAGAGGGTGAGACCCAGTACTTC
CSVVLAGEGETQYF
>many|TRBJ2-5|TRBV9|-
TGTGCCAGCAGCTTGAGCGCAGACCAAGAGACCCAGTACTTC
CASSLSADQETQYF
>few|TRBJ1-6|TRBV7-9|-
TGTGCCAGCAGCCCCCTCGGGACGGCGGCACCCCTCCACTTT
CASSPLGTAAPLHF
>many|TRBJ2-3|TRBV11-2|-
TGTGCCAGCAGCTTAGACTACGGCACAGATACGCAGTATTTT
CASSLDYGTDTQYF
>many|TRBJ1-1|TRBV20-1|-
TGCAGTGCTCGGAGGGGGGGGATGAACACTGAAGCTTTCTTT
CSARRGGMNTEAFF
>many|TRBJ2-3|TRBV12-3/TRBV12-4|TRBD1
TGTGCCAGCAGTCCCCCCGGGACAGGAATTCATACGCAGTATTTT
CASSPPGTGIHTQYF
>many|TRBJ2-3|TRBV18|-
TGTGCCAGCTCACCACCGAGCGGACCCACAGATACGCAGTATTTT
CASSPPSGPTDTQYF
>many|TRBJ2-5|TRBV29-1|TRBD2
TGCAGCGTTGAAGGGCGACTAGCGCGGGAGACCCAGTACTTC
CSVEGRLARETQYF
>once|TRBJ1-1|TRBV11-2|-
TGTGCCAGCAGCTTAGGGCAGCTGGGGACTGAAGCTTTCTTT
CASSLGQLGTEAFF
>many|TRBJ2-7|TRBV6-4|-
TGTGCCAGCAGTCGGACCCTCACGCTCGACGAGCAGTACTTC
CASSRTLTLDEQYF
>-|TRBJ2-7|TRBV29-1|-
TGCAGCGTTGAAGATCAGGGAAGCTCCTACGAGCAGTACTTC
CSVEDQGSSYEQYF